This T cell receptor beta chain stems from a study of T cells in Graves' hyperthyroidism and ophthalmopathy. The wider study: Any treatment followed the collection of peripheral blood at initial diagnosis.

In this sample, this clonotype turned up many times. Its cognate antigen is unknown. Any patient presenting with uncontrolled infection, other autoimmune disease, pregnancy or lactation was left out. The authors took PBMCs from 8.5 to 10 ml fresh peripheral blood. Trimming took off 4 bases at V and 2 bases at J, with 13 bases between the two ends. This CDR3 has 15 amino acids. In germline, CDR1 is SNHLY, CDR2 FYNNEI. Amplification yielded TCR beta CDR3 regions, with RNA transcripts as the source. First-round RT-PCR of the TCR CDR3 relied on the HTBI primer set. TCRdb re-called the multiplex PCR reads with MiXCR, one entry per CDR3 protein. The sample has about 290,000 distinct CDR3 sequences; approximately 15% are singletons. Study-level findings and limits: Ophthalmopathy, as predicted by the model, came a median 6.5 months after the prediction.

This TCR derives from a woman aged 35 to 49 with Graves' hyperthyroidism. This sequence joins TRBV2 and TRBJ2-3; D may be TRBD2 (5 bases). Sequenced input: blood. The CDR3 bases are TGTGCCAGCAGTGCGTTTCCGGGAATCACAGATACGCAGTATTTT. Protein: CASSAFPGITDTQYF. Using reference TRBV2 and TRBJ2-3 for the parts outside the CDR3, the full variable domain is EPEVTQTPSHQVTQMGQEVILRCVPISNHLYFYWYRQILGQKVEFLVSFYNNEISEKSEIFDDQFSVERPDGSNFTLKIRSTKLEDSAMYFCASSAFPGITDTQYFGPGTRLTVL.